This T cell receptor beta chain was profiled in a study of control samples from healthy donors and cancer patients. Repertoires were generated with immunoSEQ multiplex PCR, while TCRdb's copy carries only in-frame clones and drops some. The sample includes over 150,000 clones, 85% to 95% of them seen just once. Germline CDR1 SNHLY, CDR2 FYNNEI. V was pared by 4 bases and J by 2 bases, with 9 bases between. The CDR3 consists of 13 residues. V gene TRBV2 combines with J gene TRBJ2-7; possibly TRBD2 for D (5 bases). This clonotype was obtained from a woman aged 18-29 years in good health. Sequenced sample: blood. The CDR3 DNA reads TGTGCCAGCAGTGTCGGGAAGACCTACGAGCAGTACTTC. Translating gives CASSVGKTYEQYF. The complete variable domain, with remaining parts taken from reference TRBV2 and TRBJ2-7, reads EPEVTQTPSHQVTQMGQEVILRCVPISNHLYFYWYRQILGQKVEFLVSFYNNEISEKSEIFDDQFSVERPDGSNFTLKIRSTKLEDSAMYFCASSVGKTYEQYFGPGTRLTVT.